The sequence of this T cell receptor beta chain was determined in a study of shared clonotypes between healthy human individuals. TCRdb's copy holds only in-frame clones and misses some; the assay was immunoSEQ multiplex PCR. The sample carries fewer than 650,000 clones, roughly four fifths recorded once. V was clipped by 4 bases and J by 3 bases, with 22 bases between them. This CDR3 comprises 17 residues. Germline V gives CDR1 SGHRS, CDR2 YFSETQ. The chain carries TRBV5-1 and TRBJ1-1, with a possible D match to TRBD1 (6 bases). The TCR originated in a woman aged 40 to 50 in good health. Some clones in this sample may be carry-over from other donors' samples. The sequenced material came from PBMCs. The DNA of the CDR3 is TGCGCCAGCAGCACCGGCCGCCTGTTGGAGGGGGACACTGAAGCTTTCTTT. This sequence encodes CASSTGRLLEGDTEAFF.